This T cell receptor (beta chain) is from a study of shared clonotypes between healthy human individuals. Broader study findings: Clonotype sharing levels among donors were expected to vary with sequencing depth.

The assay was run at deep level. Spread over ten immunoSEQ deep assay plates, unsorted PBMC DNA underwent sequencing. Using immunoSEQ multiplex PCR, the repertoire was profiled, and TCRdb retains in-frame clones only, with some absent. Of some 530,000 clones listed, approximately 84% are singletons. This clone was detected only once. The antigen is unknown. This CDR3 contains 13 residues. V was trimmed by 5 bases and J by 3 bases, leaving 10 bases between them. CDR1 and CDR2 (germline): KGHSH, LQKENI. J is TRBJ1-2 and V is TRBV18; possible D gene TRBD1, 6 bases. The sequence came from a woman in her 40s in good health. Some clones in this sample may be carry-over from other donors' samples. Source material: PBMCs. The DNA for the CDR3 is TGTGCCAGCTCAGCCTCAGGGGACTATGGCTACACCTTC. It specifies CASSASGDYGYTF.